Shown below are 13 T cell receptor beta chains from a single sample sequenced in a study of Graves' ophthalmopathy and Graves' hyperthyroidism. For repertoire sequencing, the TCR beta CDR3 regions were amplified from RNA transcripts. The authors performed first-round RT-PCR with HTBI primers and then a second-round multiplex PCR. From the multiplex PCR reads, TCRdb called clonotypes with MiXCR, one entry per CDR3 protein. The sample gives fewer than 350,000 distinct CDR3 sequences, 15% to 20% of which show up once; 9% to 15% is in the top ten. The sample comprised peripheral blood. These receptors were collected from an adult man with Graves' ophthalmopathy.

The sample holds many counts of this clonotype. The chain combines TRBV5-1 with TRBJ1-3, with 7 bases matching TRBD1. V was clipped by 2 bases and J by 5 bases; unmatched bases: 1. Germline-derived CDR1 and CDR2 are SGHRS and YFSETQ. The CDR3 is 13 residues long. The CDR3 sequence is CASSLQGRNTIYF. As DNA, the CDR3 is TGCGCCAGCAGCTTACAGGGGAGAAACACCATATATTTT.

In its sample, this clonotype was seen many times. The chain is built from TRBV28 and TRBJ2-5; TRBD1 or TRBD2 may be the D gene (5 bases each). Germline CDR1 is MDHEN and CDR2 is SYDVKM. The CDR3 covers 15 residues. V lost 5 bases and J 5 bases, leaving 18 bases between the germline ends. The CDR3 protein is CASSRPGAGTETQYF. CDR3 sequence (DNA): TGTGCCAGCAGTCGCCCCGGGGCAGGGACGGAGACCCAGTACTTC.

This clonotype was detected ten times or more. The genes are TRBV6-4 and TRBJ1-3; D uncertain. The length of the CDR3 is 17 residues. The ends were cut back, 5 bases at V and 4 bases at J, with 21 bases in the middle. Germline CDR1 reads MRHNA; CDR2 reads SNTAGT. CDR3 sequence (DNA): TGTGCCAGCAGTCCCGGGTCTCAAACCTTGGGGGGAAACACCATATATTTT. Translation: CASSPGSQTLGGNTIYF.

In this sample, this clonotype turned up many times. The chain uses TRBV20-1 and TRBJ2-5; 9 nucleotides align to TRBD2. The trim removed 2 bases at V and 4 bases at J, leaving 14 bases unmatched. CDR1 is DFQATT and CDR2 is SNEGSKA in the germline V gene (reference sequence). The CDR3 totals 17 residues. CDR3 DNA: TGCAGTGCTAGACTTCCCGTTAGCGGGAGATACTTAGAGACCCAGTACTTC. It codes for CSARLPVSGRYLETQYF.

CDR3 in DNA: TGCGCCAGCAGCGTGGCACATACAGGGCAAAGGGGCTCCTACGAGCAGTACTTC. It translates to CASSVAHTGQRGSYEQYF. The rearrangement uses TRBV4-1 and TRBJ2-7; a possible D gene is TRBD1 (6 bases). Trimming shortened V by 5 bases and J by 0 bases, and 23 bases separated the two germline ends. The CDR3 contains 18 residues. Germline-derived CDR1 and CDR2 are MGHRA and YSYEKL.

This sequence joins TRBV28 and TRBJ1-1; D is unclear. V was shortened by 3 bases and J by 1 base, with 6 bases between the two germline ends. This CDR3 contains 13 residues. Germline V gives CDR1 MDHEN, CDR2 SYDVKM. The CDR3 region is CASSFISNTEAFF. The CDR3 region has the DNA TGTGCCAGCAGTTTCATATCGAACACTGAAGCTTTCTTT.

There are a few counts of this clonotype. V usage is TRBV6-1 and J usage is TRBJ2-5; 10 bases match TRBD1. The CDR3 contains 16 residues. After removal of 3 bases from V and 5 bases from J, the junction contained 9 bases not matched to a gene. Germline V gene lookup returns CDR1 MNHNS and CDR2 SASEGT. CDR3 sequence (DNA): TGTGCCAGCAGTGAGGCGGGACAGGGGTTGGGTGAGACCCAGTACTTC. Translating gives CASSEAGQGLGETQYF.

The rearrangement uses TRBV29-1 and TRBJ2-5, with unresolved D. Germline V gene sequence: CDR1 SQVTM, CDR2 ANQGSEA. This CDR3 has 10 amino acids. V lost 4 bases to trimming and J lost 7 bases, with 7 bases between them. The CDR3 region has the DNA TGCAGCGTTGTTTGGGGGACCCAGTACTTC. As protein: CSVVWGTQYF.

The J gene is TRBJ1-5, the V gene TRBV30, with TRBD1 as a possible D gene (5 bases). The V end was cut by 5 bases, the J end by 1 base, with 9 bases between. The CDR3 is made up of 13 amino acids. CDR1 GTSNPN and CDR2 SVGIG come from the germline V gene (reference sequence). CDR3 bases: TGTGCCTGGCAAGGACACAGCAATCAGCCCCAGCATTTT. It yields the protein CAWQGHSNQPQHF.

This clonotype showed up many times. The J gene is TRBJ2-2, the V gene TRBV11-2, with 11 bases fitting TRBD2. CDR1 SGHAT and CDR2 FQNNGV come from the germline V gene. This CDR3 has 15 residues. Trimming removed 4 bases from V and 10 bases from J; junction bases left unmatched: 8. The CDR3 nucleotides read TGTGCCAGCAGCTCCTTAGCGGGAGGGGAGGCGGAGCTGTTTTTT. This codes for CASSSLAGGEAELFF.

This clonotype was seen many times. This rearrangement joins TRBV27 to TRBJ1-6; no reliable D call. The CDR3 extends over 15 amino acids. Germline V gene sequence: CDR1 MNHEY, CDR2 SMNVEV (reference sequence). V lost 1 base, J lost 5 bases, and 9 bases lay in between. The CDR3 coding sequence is TGTGCCAGCAGTTTATTCCCGGGAAATAATTCACCCCTCCACTTT. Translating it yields CASSLFPGNNSPLHF.

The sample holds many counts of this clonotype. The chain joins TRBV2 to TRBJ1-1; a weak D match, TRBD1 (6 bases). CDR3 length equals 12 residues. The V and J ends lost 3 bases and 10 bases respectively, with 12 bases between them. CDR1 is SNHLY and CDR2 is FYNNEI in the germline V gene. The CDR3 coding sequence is TGTGCCAGCAGTGACAGGGGCGCTGGAGCTTTCTTT. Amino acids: CASSDRGAGAFF.

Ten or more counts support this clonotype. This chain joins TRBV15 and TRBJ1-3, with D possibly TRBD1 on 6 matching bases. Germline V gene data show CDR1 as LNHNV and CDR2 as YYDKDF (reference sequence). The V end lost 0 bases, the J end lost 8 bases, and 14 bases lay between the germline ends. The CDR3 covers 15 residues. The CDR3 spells CATSRDNREIDTIYF. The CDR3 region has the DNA TGTGCCACCAGCAGAGATAACAGGGAGATCGACACCATATATTTT.